Below, 22 T cell receptor beta chains from the same sample are listed, as sequenced in a study of blood T cell repertoires in COVID-19. Here immunoSEQ multiplex PCR was the method, and the copy in TCRdb shows in-frame clones only, minus some. The data contain under 300,000 clones, 86% of them singletons. Sequencing input: peripheral blood. Receptors originate from a woman aged 25 to 39 with active or convalescent COVID-19.

The V and J genes are TRBV5-6 and TRBJ2-1, with 8 bases matching TRBD2. V shed 2 bases, J shed 2 bases, and the junction held 3 bases outside the gene matches. This CDR3 contains 15 residues. CDR1 and CDR2 (germline): SGHDT, YYEEEE. This chain's CDR3 is CASSFGTSPYNEQFF. CDR3 coding DNA: TGTGCCAGCAGCTTCGGGACTAGTCCCTACAATGAGCAGTTCTTC.

This rearrangement joins TRBV7-9 to TRBJ1-3; 10 nucleotides align to TRBD1. The CDR3 has 17 amino acids. The V and J ends lost 5 bases and 2 bases, in that order; junction bases with no gene match: 9. The germline CDR1 and CDR2 sequences are SEHNR and FQNEAQ (reference sequence). The CDR3 sequence: CASSIWTGTGAGNTIYF. In DNA, the CDR3 is TGTGCCAGCAGCATTTGGACCGGGACAGGGGCTGGAAACACCATATATTTT.

V gene TRBV7-2 combines with J gene TRBJ2-3, with 8 bases matching TRBD2. The CDR3 is 15 residues long. The J segment lost 4 bases and the V segment lost 5 bases, leaving 8 bases of the junction unmatched. Germline V gene lookup returns CDR1 SGHTA and CDR2 FQGNSA. CDR3 sequence (DNA): TGTGCCAGCAGCCCCCCACCGGGGGGGCCAGATACGCAGTATTTT. As protein: CASSPPPGGPDTQYF.

V usage is TRBV7-3 and J usage is TRBJ2-7; a weak D match, TRBD2 (6 bases). This CDR3 comprises 13 residues. Per germline, CDR1 SGHTA and CDR2 FQGTGA. V was pared by 0 bases and J by 6 bases, with 9 bases between. The CDR3 spells CASSLTTGGEQYF. The CDR3 DNA sequence: TGTGCCAGCAGCTTAACGACCGGGGGCGAGCAGTACTTC.

The gene calls are TRBV28 and TRBJ1-6; no definite D call. The V gene lost 6 bases and the J gene lost 0 bases, with 18 bases spanning the gap. Germline lookup yields CDR1 MDHEN and CDR2 SYDVKM. This CDR3 region has 18 residues. The CDR3, as DNA: TGTGCCAGCAGCCCTCGTCTGAGACGGAGCTCCTATAATTCACCCCTCCACTTT. This encodes CASSPRLRRSSYNSPLHF.

The chain couples TRBV6-6 to TRBJ1-2; 7 positions match TRBD1. Germline CDR1 is MNHNY and CDR2 is SVGAGI (reference sequence). V was clipped by 7 bases and J by 5 bases; unmatched bases: 4. The CDR3 is 12 residues long. The CDR3 DNA reads as TGTGCCAGCACCATACAGGGGTATGGCTACACCTTC. Translation gives CASTIQGYGYTF.

This sequence joins TRBV3-1 (or the pseudogene TRBV3-2) and TRBJ2-1, with TRBD1 matching over 8 bases. This CDR3 spans 16 amino acids. Germline CDR1 reads LGHDT; CDR2 reads YNNKEL (reference sequence). The J segment lost 7 bases and the V segment lost 4 bases, leaving 12 bases of the junction unmatched. CDR3 sequence: CASSLDGRGPINEQFF. CDR3 DNA: TGTGCCAGCAGCCTGGATGGCAGGGGGCCGATTAATGAGCAGTTCTTC.

This chain links TRBV6-2 or TRBV6-3 with TRBJ2-1; 12 bases agree with TRBD2. The V and J ends lost 4 bases and 9 bases, in that order; junction bases with no gene match: 10. Germline V gene lookup returns CDR1 MNHEY and CDR2 SVGEGT. This CDR3 spans 16 amino acids. In DNA form, the CDR3 reads TGTGCCAGCAGTTCGCCCCGGCTAGCGGGGGGGACTGAGCAGTTCTTC. Translation gives CASSSPRLAGGTEQFF.

This rearrangement joins TRBV29-1 to TRBJ1-2; D is perhaps TRBD1 (6 bases). The V end lost 3 bases, the J end lost 7 bases, and 12 bases lay between the germline ends. The length of the CDR3 is 12 residues. The V gene's germline CDR1 is SQVTM and CDR2 ANQGSEA. The CDR3 bases are TGCAGCGTTGATGCTGGGGGCCGTGGCTACACCTTC. Translated: CSVDAGGRGYTF.

The J gene is TRBJ1-5, the V gene TRBV6-6; weak D call: TRBD1 (5 bases). Trimming left V 4 bases short and J 5 bases short, with 15 bases between. Germline loops: CDR1 MNHNY, CDR2 SVGAGI (reference sequence). The CDR3 covers 15 residues. CDR3 sequence: CASSFGRVLDQPQHF. The CDR3 DNA reads as TGTGCCAGCAGTTTCGGCAGGGTATTGGATCAGCCCCAGCATTTT.

V is TRBV12-3 or TRBV12-4 and J is TRBJ1-6, with D maybe TRBD1 (5 bases). V shed 4 bases and J shed 9 bases, with 10 bases lying between them. This CDR3 comprises 13 residues. Here the CDR3 reads CASSSLGGSPLHF. CDR3 coding DNA: TGTGCCAGCAGTTCACTGGGGGGTTCACCCCTCCACTTT.

The V call is TRBV7-3, the J call TRBJ2-1, with 10 bases fitting TRBD1. The CDR3 has 14 residues. Trimming removed 2 bases from V and 10 bases from J; junction bases left unmatched: 5. CDR1 is SGHTA and CDR2 is FQGTGA in the germline V gene. In DNA, the CDR3 is TGTGCCAGCAGCTTATATGGGACAGGGGCGGAGCAGTTCTTC. Its protein is CASSLYGTGAEQFF.

The gene calls are TRBV4-2 and TRBJ2-6, with TRBD1 matching over 9 bases. Trimming cost V 4 bases and J 0 bases; bases outside gene matches: 7. The CDR3 contains 18 residues. Germline values: CDR1 LGHNA, CDR2 YNFKEQ. The CDR3 DNA reads as TGTGCCAGCAGCCGACTCGGACAGGGGAACTCTGGGGCCAACGTCCTGACTTTC. Encoded protein: CASSRLGQGNSGANVLTF.

The chain uses TRBV10-3 and TRBJ1-2; 8 nucleotides agree with TRBD1. The germline V gene encodes CDR1 ENHRY and CDR2 SYGVKD. J was trimmed by 6 bases and V by 3 bases; bases with no gene match: 9. The CDR3 length is 15 residues. CDR3 protein: CAISDRDRSRHGYTF. CDR3 coding DNA: TGTGCCATCAGTGACAGGGACAGGAGCAGACATGGCTACACCTTC.

The chain couples TRBV5-1 to TRBJ2-5, with 8 bases aligning to TRBD1. The CDR3 runs to 14 residues. With V trimmed by 4 bases and J by 4 bases, 6 bases remained unmatched. In germline, CDR1 is SGHRS, CDR2 YFSETQ. The CDR3 DNA reads TGCGCCAGCAGCCATGACAGGGGTTCAGAGACCCAGTACTTC. Its translation is CASSHDRGSETQYF.

This sequence joins TRBV6-5 and TRBJ2-5, with a possible D match to TRBD1 (6 bases). Germline V gives CDR1 MNHEY, CDR2 SVGAGI. The V gene lost 4 bases and the J gene lost 2 bases, with 14 bases spanning the gap. There are 15 residues in the CDR3. The chain's CDR3 is CASSFLTGLQETQYF. The CDR3 coding sequence is TGTGCCAGCAGTTTCCTCACAGGGCTGCAAGAGACCCAGTACTTC.

The chain is built from TRBV4-2 and TRBJ2-1; 8 bases are shared with TRBD2. There are 16 residues in the CDR3. Germline lookup yields CDR1 LGHNA and CDR2 YNFKEQ. With 2 bases clipped from V and 7 bases from J, the junction kept 10 bases outside the gene matches. In DNA, the CDR3 is TGTGCCAGCAGCCAATTACGGGGGGGCAACGTGAATGAGCAGTTCTTC. Translated, it gives CASSQLRGGNVNEQFF.

In its sample, this clone was seen a few times. The rearrangement uses TRBV3-1 (or the pseudogene TRBV3-2) and TRBJ2-1; TRBD1 matches at 7 bases. After removal of 4 bases from V and 5 bases from J, the junction contained 5 bases not matched to a gene. The CDR3 is 14 residues long. Germline CDR1 reads LGHDT; CDR2 reads YNNKEL (reference sequence). The DNA of the CDR3 is TGTGCCAGCAGCCGGCACAGGGGAGACAATGAGCAGTTCTTC. It yields the protein CASSRHRGDNEQFF.

The genes are TRBV28 and TRBJ1-1, with D perhaps TRBD1 (6 bases). This CDR3 is 14 amino acids long. Germline loops: CDR1 MDHEN, CDR2 SYDVKM. Trimming took 4 bases from V and 4 from J, leaving 13 bases between them. The CDR3 bases are TGTGCCAGCAGTTCCCCGGGACAAGGCACTGAAGCTTTCTTT. Its protein is CASSSPGQGTEAFF.

The chain uses TRBV29-1 and TRBJ2-3; 10 bases are shared with TRBD2. J lost 3 bases, V lost 6 bases, and 12 bases had no gene match. CDR1 is SQVTM, CDR2 ANQGSEA, per germline. This CDR3 has 16 amino acids. The CDR3 region has the DNA TGCAGCGTCCGTCCCCGGGGACTAGCGCAGACAGATACGCAGTATTTT. Translated: CSVRPRGLAQTDTQYF.

The chain carries TRBV11-2 and TRBJ1-3; no clear D gene. The CDR3 has 15 residues. Germline CDR1 SGHAT, CDR2 FQNNGV. V dropped 4 bases and J dropped 0 bases, with 10 bases sitting between them. The CDR3 DNA sequence: TGTGCCAGCAGCTACGATTTTAGCTCTGGAAACACCATATATTTT. This codes for CASSYDFSSGNTIYF.

The V gene is TRBV5-1, the J gene TRBJ2-3, with 11 bases aligning to TRBD2. V dropped 4 bases and J dropped 5; count of bases not matched to a gene: 0. CDR1 is SGHRS and CDR2 is YFSETQ in the germline V gene. This CDR3 region has 13 residues. CDR3 sequence (DNA): TGCGCCAGCAGCGGACTAGCGGGAGATACGCAGTATTTT. Residues: CASSGLAGDTQYF. Variable domain in full (rest from reference TRBV5-1 and TRBJ2-3): KAGVTQTPRYLIKTRGQQVTLSCSPISGHRSVSWYQQTPGQGLQFLFEYFSETQRNKGNFPGRFSGRQFSNSRSEMNVSTLELGDSALYLCASSGLAGDTQYFGPGTRLTVL.